Following are 18 T cell receptor beta chains from one sample sequenced in a study of blood T cell repertoires in COVID-19. Data came from immunoSEQ multiplex PCR; TCRdb stores just in-frame clones and leaves some out. Of some 38,000 clones in the sample, 84% were seen once. The sample was peripheral blood. These receptors were collected from a man aged 55 to 70 with COVID-19, enrolled during active disease.

The genes are TRBV10-1 and TRBJ2-1; 7 bases align to TRBD2. This CDR3 comprises 14 residues. In germline, CDR1 is WNHNN, CDR2 SYGVQD (reference sequence). V was clipped by 6 bases and J by 2 bases; unmatched bases: 4. The CDR3 protein is CASSALAAYNEQFF. For the CDR3, the DNA is TGCGCCAGCAGCGCCCTAGCGGCCTACAATGAGCAGTTCTTC.

The chain is built from TRBV7-2 and TRBJ2-1; TRBD1 matches at 8 bases. The CDR3 loop spans 16 amino acids. Germline lookup yields CDR1 SGHTA and CDR2 FQGNSA. The V and J ends lost 0 bases and 6 bases, in that order; junction bases with no gene match: 7. CDR3 sequence: CASSLATGTGFNEQFF. DNA of the CDR3: TGTGCCAGCAGCTTAGCTACCGGGACAGGCTTCAATGAGCAGTTCTTC.

The chain links TRBV24-1 to TRBJ2-7, with D possibly being TRBD1 (6 bases). This CDR3 comprises 13 residues. Germline V lookup: CDR1 KGHDR, CDR2 SFDVKD. V lost 5 bases and J lost 4, with 11 bases in between. This chain's CDR3 is CATSGAGAYEQYF. The DNA of the CDR3 is TGTGCCACCAGTGGGGCAGGGGCGTACGAGCAGTACTTC.

The chain employs TRBV5-8 and TRBJ2-3; 7 bases line up with TRBD2. This CDR3 has 15 residues. The V and J ends lost 1 base and 0 bases, in that order; junction bases with no gene match: 2. The germline V gene has CDR1 SGHTS and CDR2 YDEGEE. CDR3 loop: CASSLTSVSTDTQYF. CDR3 bases: TGTGCCAGCAGCTTGACTAGCGTTAGCACAGATACGCAGTATTTT.

The chain couples TRBV28 to TRBJ2-3; TRBD1 aligns across 11 bases. Germline loops: CDR1 MDHEN, CDR2 SYDVKM. The V gene end was trimmed by 5 bases and the J gene end by 6 bases; junction bases not matched to a gene: 10. This CDR3 comprises 16 residues. In DNA, the CDR3 is TGTGCCAGCAGTCGGGAACCGGGACAGGGGGGGGATACGCAGTATTTT. Translated, it gives CASSREPGQGGDTQYF.

The CDR3 reads CASSHSTGGSEKLFF. As DNA, the CDR3 is TGTGCCAGCAGCCACTCAACAGGGGGCAGTGAAAAACTGTTTTTT. This rearrangement joins TRBV11-2 to TRBJ1-4; 9 bases map to TRBD1. This CDR3 spans 15 amino acids. With V trimmed by 5 bases and J by 7 bases, 8 bases remained unmatched. Germline lookup yields CDR1 SGHAT and CDR2 FQNNGV.

This clone was seen a handful of times. V is TRBV6-5 and J is TRBJ1-4; TRBD1 might be the D (6 bases). Germline V CDR1 and CDR2: MNHEY, SVGAGI. The CDR3 extends over 13 amino acids. V was pared by 10 bases and J by 8 bases, with 17 bases between. The CDR3 loop is CATRSGGGEKLFF. The DNA for the CDR3 is TGTGCCACCCGGTCGGGGGGCGGAGAAAAACTGTTTTTT.

V and J are TRBV5-1 and TRBJ1-2; D is undetermined. V gave up 0 bases and J gave up 8 bases, with 14 bases separating them. Germline V gene data show CDR1 as SGHRS and CDR2 as YFSETQ. This CDR3 contains 14 residues. CDR3 region: CASSLAIGGEGYTF. In DNA, the CDR3 is TGCGCCAGCAGCTTGGCGATCGGCGGGGAAGGCTACACCTTC.

Note on this clone: Within the sample, other DNA sequences also encode this same CDR3. The V and J genes are TRBV9 and TRBJ2-1, with 12 bases lining up with TRBD1. From germline, CDR1 is SGDLS and CDR2 YYNGEE. The ends lost 2 bases at V and 5 bases at J; junction bases unmatched: 2. The CDR3 is 15 amino acids. The chain's CDR3 is CASSVGQGAHNEQFF. As DNA, the CDR3 is TGTGCCAGCAGCGTGGGACAGGGGGCCCACAATGAGCAGTTCTTC.

This sequence joins TRBV29-1 and TRBJ1-2; TRBD1 is a possible D gene (6 bases). Germline V CDR1 and CDR2: SQVTM, ANQGSEA. Trimming cost V 2 bases and J 0 bases, with 16 bases left between them. CDR3 length equals 16 residues. CDR3 sequence: CSVENRDTYPNYGYTF. In DNA, the CDR3 is TGCAGCGTTGAAAACCGGGACACATATCCTAACTATGGCTACACCTTC. The whole variable domain, filled in from reference TRBV29-1 and TRBJ1-2, reads SAVISQKPSRDICQRGTSLTIQCQVDSQVTMMFWYRQQPGQSLTLIATANQGSEATYESGFVIDKFPISRPNLTFSTLTVSNMSPEDSSIYLCSVENRDTYPNYGYTFGSGTRLTVV.

The V and J genes are TRBV10-2 and TRBJ1-6, with TRBD1 matching over 7 bases. After removal of 2 bases from V and 5 bases from J, the junction contained 9 bases not matched to a gene. The CDR3 is 17 residues long. Germline CDR1 and CDR2: WSHSY and SAAADI. The CDR3 protein is CASSEDHRQGNNSPLHF. The CDR3 bases are TGCGCCAGCAGTGAGGATCATCGACAGGGTAATAATTCACCCCTCCACTTT.

This clone was seen a few times. The chain recombines TRBV3-1 (or the pseudogene TRBV3-2) with TRBJ1-2; 7 nucleotides align to TRBD1. The germline V gene encodes CDR1 LGHDT and CDR2 YNNKEL (reference sequence). This CDR3 is built from 14 residues. V lost 5 bases to trimming and J lost 4 bases; unmatched junction nucleotides: 7. The CDR3 region is CASSNRDSLYGYTF. As DNA, the CDR3 is TGTGCCAGCAGCAACCGGGACAGCCTCTATGGCTACACCTTC.

There are a few counts of this clone. The chain carries TRBV27 and TRBJ1-1; tentative D call: TRBD1 (5 bases). V lost 1 base to trimming and J lost 1 base, with 13 bases between them. This CDR3 is 16 amino acids long. The germline gives CDR1 MNHEY, CDR2 SMNVEV (reference sequence). The DNA for the CDR3 is TGTGCCAGCAGTTTATTGACGCCCGGGGGGAACACTGAAGCTTTCTTT. It is translated as CASSLLTPGGNTEAFF.

The gene calls are TRBV11-2 and TRBJ1-2; D perhaps matches TRBD1 (6 bases). The CDR3 consists of 13 residues. V shed 0 bases and J shed 8 bases, with 10 bases lying between them. Looked up from germline, CDR1 is SGHAT and CDR2 is FQNNGV. CDR3 residues: CASSLDGQWGYTF. CDR3 coding DNA: TGTGCCAGCAGCTTAGATGGACAGTGGGGCTACACCTTC.

Worth noting for this clone: At one end, the junction sequence differs from germline, possibly due to a read error. This same CDR3 is encoded by further DNA sequences in the sample. The genes are TRBV19 and TRBJ1-1, with D possibly TRBD1 on 5 matching bases. The CDR3 runs to 13 residues. Germline CDR1 reads LNHDA; CDR2 reads SQIVND (reference sequence). The CDR3 nucleotides read TGTGCCAGTAGTGCAGACAGAGACACTGAGGCTTTCTTT. It yields the protein CASSADRDTEAFF. The full variable domain, its missing parts supplied by reference TRBV19 and TRBJ1-1, is DGGITQSPKYLFRKEGQNVTLSCEQNLNHDAMYWYRQDPGQGLRLIYYSQIVNDFQKGDIAEGYSVSREKKESFPLTVTSAQKNPTAFYLCASSADRDTEAFFGQGTRLTVV.

The chain joins TRBV2 to TRBJ2-1, with 7 bases fitting TRBD2. V lost 3 bases, J lost 12 bases, and 8 bases stayed unmatched. The CDR3 runs 13 residues. Germline V lookup: CDR1 SNHLY, CDR2 FYNNEI. CDR3 loop: CASSDDGRIGQFF. Here the CDR3 DNA reads TGTGCCAGCAGTGACGACGGGAGGATAGGGCAGTTCTTC.

V usage is TRBV19 and J usage is TRBJ1-6; no clear D gene. CDR1 and CDR2 from the germline V gene are LNHDA and SQIVND (reference sequence). Trimming removed 5 bases at V and 0 bases at J, with 8 bases between. The CDR3 has 15 amino acids. The CDR3 is CASSSRSSYNSPLHF. CDR3 sequence (DNA): TGTGCCAGTAGTTCCCGCAGCTCCTATAATTCACCCCTCCACTTT.

V and J are TRBV9 and TRBJ1-6; perhaps TRBD1 as D (5 bases). The V gene lost 3 bases and the J gene lost 10 bases, with 14 bases spanning the gap. This CDR3 region has 14 residues. Germline CDR1 SGDLS, CDR2 YYNGEE. The CDR3 reads CASSAQRGLSPLHF. For the CDR3, the DNA is TGTGCCAGCAGCGCCCAGCGGGGCCTGTCACCCCTCCACTTT.